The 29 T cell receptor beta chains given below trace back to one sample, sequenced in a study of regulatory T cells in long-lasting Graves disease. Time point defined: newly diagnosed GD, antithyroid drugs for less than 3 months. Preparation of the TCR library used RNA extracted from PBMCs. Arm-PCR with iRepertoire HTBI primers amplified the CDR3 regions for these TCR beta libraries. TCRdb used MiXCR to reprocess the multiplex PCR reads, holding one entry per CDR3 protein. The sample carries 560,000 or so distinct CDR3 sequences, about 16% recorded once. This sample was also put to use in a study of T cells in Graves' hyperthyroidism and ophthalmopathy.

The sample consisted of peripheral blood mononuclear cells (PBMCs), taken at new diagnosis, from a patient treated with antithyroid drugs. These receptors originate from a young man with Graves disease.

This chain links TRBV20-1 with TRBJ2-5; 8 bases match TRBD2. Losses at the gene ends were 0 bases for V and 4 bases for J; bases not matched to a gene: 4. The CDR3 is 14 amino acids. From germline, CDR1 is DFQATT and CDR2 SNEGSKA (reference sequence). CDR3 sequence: CSARDQRERETQYF. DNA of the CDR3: TGCAGTGCTAGAGATCAGCGGGAGAGAGAGACCCAGTACTTC.

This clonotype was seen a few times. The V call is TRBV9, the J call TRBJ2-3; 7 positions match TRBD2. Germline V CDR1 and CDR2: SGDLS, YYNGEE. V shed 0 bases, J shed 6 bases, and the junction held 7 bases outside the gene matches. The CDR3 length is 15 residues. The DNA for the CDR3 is TGTGCCAGCAGCGTAGGGACCGGGAGGAAGGATACGCAGTATTTT. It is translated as CASSVGTGRKDTQYF. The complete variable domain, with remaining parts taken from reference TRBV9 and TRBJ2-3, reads DSGVTQTPKHLITATGQRVTLRCSPRSGDLSVYWYQQSLDQGLQFLIQYYNGEERAKGNILERFSAQQFPDLHSELNLSSLELGDSALYFCASSVGTGRKDTQYFGPGTRLTVL.

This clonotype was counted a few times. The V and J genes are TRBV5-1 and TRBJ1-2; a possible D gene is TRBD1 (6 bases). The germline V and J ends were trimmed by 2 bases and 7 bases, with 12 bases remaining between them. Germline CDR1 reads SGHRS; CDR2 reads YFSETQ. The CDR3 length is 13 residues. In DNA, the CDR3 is TGCGCCAGCAGCTTACAAACAGGGAGTGGCTACACCTTC. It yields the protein CASSLQTGSGYTF.

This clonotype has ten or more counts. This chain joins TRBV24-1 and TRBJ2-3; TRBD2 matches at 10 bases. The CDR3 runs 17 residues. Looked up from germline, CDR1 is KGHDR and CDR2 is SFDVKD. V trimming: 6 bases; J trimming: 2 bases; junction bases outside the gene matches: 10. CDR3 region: CATSPGLAGEDTDTQYF. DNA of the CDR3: TGTGCCACCAGTCCGGGGCTAGCGGGAGAGGACACAGATACGCAGTATTTT.

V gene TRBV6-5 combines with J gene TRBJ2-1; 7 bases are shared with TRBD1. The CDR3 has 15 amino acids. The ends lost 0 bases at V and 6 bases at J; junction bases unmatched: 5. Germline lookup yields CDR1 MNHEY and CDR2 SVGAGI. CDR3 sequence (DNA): TGTGCCAGCAGTTACTCGGAGCCAGGGGGCAATGAGCAGTTCTTC. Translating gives CASSYSEPGGNEQFF.

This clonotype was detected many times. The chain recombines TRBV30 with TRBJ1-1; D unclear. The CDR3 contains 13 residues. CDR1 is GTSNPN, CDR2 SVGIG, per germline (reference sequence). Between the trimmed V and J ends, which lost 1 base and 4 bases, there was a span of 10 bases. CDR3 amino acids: CAWSARGGTEAFF. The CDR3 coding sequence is TGTGCCTGGAGTGCCCGGGGAGGCACTGAAGCTTTCTTT.

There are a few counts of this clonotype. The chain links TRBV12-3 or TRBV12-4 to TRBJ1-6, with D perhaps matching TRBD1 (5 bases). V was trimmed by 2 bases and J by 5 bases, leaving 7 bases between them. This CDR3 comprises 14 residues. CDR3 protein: CASSLRGDNSPLHF. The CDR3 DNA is TGTGCCAGCAGTTTAAGGGGAGATAATTCACCCCTCCACTTT.

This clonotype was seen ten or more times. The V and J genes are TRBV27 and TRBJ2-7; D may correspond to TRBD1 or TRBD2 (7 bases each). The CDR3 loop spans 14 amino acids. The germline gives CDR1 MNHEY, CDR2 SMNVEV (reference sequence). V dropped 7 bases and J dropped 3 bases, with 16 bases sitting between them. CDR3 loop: CASKRDSGIYEQYF. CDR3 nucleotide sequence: TGTGCCAGCAAACGGGACAGCGGGATCTACGAGCAGTACTTC.

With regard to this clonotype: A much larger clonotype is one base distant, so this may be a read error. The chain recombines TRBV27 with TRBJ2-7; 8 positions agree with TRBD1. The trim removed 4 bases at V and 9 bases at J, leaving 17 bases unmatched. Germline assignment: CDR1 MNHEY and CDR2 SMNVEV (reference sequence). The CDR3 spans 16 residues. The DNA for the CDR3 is TGTGCCAGCAGTTCCTCACCCAGGGGGCGAAAAGCGGTGCAGTACTTC. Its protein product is CASSSSPRGRKAVQYF.

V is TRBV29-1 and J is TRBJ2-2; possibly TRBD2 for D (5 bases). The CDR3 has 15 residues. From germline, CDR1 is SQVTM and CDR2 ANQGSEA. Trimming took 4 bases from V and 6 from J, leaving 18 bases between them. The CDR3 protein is CSVVGLAISPGELFF. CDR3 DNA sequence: TGCAGCGTTGTAGGCCTAGCAATATCTCCCGGGGAGCTGTTTTTT.

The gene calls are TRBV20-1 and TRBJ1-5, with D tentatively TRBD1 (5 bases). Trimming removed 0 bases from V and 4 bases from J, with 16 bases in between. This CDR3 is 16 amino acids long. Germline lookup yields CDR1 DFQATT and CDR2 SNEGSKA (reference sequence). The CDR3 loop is CSARDRVLGWNQPQHF. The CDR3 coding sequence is TGCAGTGCTAGAGACAGGGTTCTGGGATGGAATCAGCCCCAGCATTTT.

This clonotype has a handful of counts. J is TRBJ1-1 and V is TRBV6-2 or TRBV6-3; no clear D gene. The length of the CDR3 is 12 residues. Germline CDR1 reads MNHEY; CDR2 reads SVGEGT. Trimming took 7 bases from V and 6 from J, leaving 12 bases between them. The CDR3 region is CASKTPGSEAFF. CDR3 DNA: TGTGCCAGCAAAACCCCGGGGTCTGAAGCTTTCTTT.

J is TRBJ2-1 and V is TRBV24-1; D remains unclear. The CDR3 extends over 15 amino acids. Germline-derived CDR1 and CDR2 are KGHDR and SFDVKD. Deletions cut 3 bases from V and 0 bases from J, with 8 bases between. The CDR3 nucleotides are TGTGCCACCAGTGATACAGTTAGCTCCTACAATGAGCAGTTCTTC. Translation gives CATSDTVSSYNEQFF.

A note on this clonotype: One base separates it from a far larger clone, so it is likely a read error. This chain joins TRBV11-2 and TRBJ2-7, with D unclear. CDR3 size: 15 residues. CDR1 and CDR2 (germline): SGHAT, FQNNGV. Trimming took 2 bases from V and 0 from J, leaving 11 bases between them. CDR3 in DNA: TGTGCCAGCAGCTTACACGGCGACCACTCCTACGAGCAGTACTTC. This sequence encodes CASSLHGDHSYEQYF.

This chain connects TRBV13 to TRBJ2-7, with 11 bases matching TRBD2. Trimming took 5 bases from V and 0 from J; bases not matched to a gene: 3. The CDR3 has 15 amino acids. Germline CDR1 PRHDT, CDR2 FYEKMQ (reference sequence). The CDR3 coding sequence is TGTGCCAGCAGCGATGGGACTAGCGGCTCCTACGAGCAGTACTTC. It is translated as CASSDGTSGSYEQYF.

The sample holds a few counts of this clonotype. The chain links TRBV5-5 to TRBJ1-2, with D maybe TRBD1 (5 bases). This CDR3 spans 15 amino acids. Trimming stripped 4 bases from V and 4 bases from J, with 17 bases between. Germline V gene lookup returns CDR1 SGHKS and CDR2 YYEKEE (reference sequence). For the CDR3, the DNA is TGTGCCAGCAGCCCGTTGGGGACTGGGAGCTATGGCTACACCTTC. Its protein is CASSPLGTGSYGYTF.

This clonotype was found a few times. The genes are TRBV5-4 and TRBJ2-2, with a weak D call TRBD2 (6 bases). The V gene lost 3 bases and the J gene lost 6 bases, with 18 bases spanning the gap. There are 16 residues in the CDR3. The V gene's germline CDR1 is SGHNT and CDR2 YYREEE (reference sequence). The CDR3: CASSSNRDLAAGELFF. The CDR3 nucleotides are TGTGCCAGCAGCTCTAACCGGGACTTAGCGGCCGGGGAGCTGTTTTTT.

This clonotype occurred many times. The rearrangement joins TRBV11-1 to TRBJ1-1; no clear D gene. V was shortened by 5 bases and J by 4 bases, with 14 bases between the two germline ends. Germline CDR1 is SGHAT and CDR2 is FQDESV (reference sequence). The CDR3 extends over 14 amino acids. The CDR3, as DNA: TGTGCCAGCAGCCCGGATCTGCCTAGCACTGAAGCTTTCTTT. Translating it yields CASSPDLPSTEAFF.

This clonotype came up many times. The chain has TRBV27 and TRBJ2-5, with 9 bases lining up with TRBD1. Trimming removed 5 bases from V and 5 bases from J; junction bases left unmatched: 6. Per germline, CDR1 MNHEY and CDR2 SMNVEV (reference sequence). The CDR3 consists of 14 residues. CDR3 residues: CASSPWTGVETQYF. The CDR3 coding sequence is TGTGCCAGCAGTCCCTGGACAGGGGTGGAGACCCAGTACTTC.

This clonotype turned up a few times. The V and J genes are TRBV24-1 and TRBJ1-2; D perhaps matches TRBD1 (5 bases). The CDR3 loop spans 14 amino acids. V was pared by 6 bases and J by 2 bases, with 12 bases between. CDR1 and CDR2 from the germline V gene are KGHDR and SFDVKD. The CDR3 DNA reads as TGTGCCACCAGTCTCGGCAGGGACAACTATGGCTACACCTTC. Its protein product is CATSLGRDNYGYTF.

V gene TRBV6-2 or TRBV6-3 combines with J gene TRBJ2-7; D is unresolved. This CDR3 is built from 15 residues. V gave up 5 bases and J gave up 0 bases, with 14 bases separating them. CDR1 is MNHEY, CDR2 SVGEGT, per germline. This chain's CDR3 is CASSEGGYISYEQYF. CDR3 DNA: TGTGCCAGCAGTGAAGGTGGGTACATCTCCTACGAGCAGTACTTC.

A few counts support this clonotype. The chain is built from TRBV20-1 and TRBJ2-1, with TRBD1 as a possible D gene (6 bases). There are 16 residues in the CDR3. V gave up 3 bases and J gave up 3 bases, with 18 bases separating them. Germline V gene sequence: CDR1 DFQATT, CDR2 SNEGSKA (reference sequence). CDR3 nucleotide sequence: TGCAGTGCTAGCAGCGTGGGGGCATTTATCTACAATGAGCAGTTCTTC. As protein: CSASSVGAFIYNEQFF.

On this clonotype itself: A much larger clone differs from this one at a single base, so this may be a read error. CDR3 DNA sequence: TGTGCCTGCGACCGATTGCAATCGGAGACCCAGTACTTC. Protein: CACDRLQSETQYF. The chain employs TRBV30 and TRBJ2-5; no reliable D call. Between the trimmed V and J ends, which lost 6 bases and 5 bases, there was a span of 16 bases. In germline, CDR1 is GTSNPN, CDR2 SVGIG (reference sequence). The CDR3 has 13 amino acids.

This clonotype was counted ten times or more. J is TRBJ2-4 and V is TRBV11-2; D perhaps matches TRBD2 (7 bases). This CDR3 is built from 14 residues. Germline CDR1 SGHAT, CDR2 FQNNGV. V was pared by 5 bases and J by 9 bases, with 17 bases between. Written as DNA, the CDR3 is TGTGCCAGCAGCCCTGGACAGCGGGGTACCATTCAGTACTTC. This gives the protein CASSPGQRGTIQYF.

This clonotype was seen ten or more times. CDR3 loop: CASSFAGGEKLFF. The CDR3, as DNA: TGTGCCAGCAGTTTCGCAGGTGGGGAAAAACTGTTTTTT. J is TRBJ1-4 and V is TRBV12-3 or TRBV12-4; D is unresolved. Trimming cost V 3 bases and J 8 bases, with 10 bases left between them. The CDR3 covers 13 residues.

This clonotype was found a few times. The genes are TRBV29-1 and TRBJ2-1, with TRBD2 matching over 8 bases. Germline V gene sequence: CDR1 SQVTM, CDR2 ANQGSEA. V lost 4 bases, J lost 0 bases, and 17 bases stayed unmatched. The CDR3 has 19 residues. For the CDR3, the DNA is TGCAGCGTTGGGGCCCCTCTACGGGAGGGTGGGATCTCCTACAATGAGCAGTTCTTC. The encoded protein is CSVGAPLREGGISYNEQFF.

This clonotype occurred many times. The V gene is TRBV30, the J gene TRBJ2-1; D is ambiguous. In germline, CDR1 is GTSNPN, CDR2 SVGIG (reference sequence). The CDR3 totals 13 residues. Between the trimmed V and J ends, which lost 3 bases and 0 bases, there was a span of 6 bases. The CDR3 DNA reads TGTGCCTGGAGGCAGAGCTCCTACAATGAGCAGTTCTTC. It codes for CAWRQSSYNEQFF.

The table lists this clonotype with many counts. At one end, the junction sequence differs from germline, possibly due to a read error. The CDR3 loop is CASSFDSNEQYF. The CDR3 nucleotides read TGTGCCAGCAGCTTCGACTCCAACGAGCAGTACTTC. The chain joins TRBV13 to TRBJ2-7; D gene ambiguous. Germline V CDR1 and CDR2: PRHDT, FYEKMQ (reference sequence). The CDR3 totals 12 residues.

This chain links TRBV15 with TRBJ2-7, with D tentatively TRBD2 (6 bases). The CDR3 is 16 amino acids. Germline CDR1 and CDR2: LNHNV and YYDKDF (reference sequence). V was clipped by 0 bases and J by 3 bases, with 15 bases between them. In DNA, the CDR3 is TGTGCCACCAGCAGAGATCGTAGCAGGAGGGACTACGAGCAGTACTTC. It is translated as CATSRDRSRRDYEQYF.